This T cell receptor (beta chain) was found in a study of T cell responses to AZD1222 COVID-19 vaccine. General study findings and limits: It was only after the peak T cell response that any repertoires were sampled. Close to half of all spike-specific TCRs reportedly target regions of the variants that are unmutated. Clonal diversity was possibly underestimated, and white British individuals and females predominated among donors. Spike was spanned by vaccine-associated CD4 TCRs, which were dominant at 160-218 and 743-854.

This table comes from immunoSEQ multiplex PCR, and its TCRdb copy is limited to in-frame clones, with some not included. The repertoire has 40,000 to 55,000 clones, roughly 89% of them found once; the top ten carry 1.1%. This clone showed up just a few times. What it binds is unknown. The CDR3 has 13 amino acids. V dropped 6 bases and J dropped 0 bases, with 8 bases sitting between them. The clonotype was recovered from an adult who received the AZD1222 COVID-19 vaccine. The sequenced sample was peripheral blood, obtained 28 days after the second AZD1222 dose. The rearrangement joins TRBV12-3 or TRBV12-4 to TRBJ1-1; D uncertain. The CDR3 sequence: CASSPTLNTEAFF. CDR3 in DNA: TGTGCCAGCAGCCCTACACTGAACACTGAAGCTTTCTTT.